This TCR beta chain was recovered during a study of T cell responses to AZD1222 COVID-19 vaccine. Only in-frame clones appear in the TCRdb table, and some are missing; sequencing was by immunoSEQ multiplex PCR. The sample has 100,000 to 150,000 clones, 80% to 90% seen once. The specimen was peripheral blood, collected on day 0 of AZD1222 vaccination. The sequence was collected from an adult in good health.

The CDR3 nucleotides are TGTGCCAGCAGCCCTTTCCAGGGGGGTGAAAAACTGTTTTTT. Residues: CASSPFQGGEKLFF. J is TRBJ1-4 and V is TRBV16; 7 bases are a match to TRBD1. The CDR3 length is 14 residues. V gave up 4 bases and J gave up 7 bases; unmatched junction bases: 6. Germline V gene lookup returns CDR1 KGHSY and CDR2 FQNENV.